This section outlines one TCR beta chain sequence together with its context. This sample stems from a study of blood T cell repertoires in COVID-19. About the study: Specimens from acute and convalescent COVID-19 originated in the United States, Italy and Spain. Sources were T cells, B-cell-depleted T cells, or PBMCs; the material itself was cDNA or gDNA.

Methods used by the authors: Cell counts per sample came from amplifying reference gene primers. Sequencing was performed with immunoSEQ multiplex PCR; in TCRdb, only in-frame clones are kept and a portion is missing. V and J calls plus clone size are reproduced from that table; the DNA served to infer D and trimming. The data show around 50,000 clones, around 86% seen once. This CDR3 is built from 12 residues. V was cut by 6 bases and J by 3 bases, with 6 bases left in between. Germline V lookup: CDR1 MNHEY, CDR2 SVGAGI. The source material was peripheral blood. The chain couples TRBV6-5 to TRBJ1-5; D unclear. This TCR came from a woman of 80 years or more with acute or convalescent COVID-19. This CDR3 is CASRQDNQPQHF. The CDR3 bases are TGTGCCAGCAGGCAGGACAATCAGCCCCAGCATTTT.